Reported below is one T cell receptor (beta chain). No antigen is known for it. The entry originates in a study of radiotherapy plus CTLA-4 blockade in lung cancer. Study as a whole: Disease control was seen in roughly 30% of patients, objective responses in more than 15%.

Whole-study results and caveats: Following radiotherapy plus ipilimumab, tumor-derived TCR clones expanded in the blood.

TCRdb keeps only in-frame clones here, not all; method: immunoSEQ multiplex PCR. This sample carries about 110,000 clones, over 65% of them seen once, and the ten largest clones take less than 4%. Ipilimumab CTLA-4 blockade and focal radiation were given to patients with chemo-refractory metastatic non-small-cell lung cancer. The CDR3 is 13 residues long. Trimming pared 3 bases from V and 5 bases from J, leaving 9 bases between. Germline V gene lookup returns CDR1 PRHDT and CDR2 FYEKMQ (reference sequence). The chain has TRBV13 and TRBJ2-3; D is unresolved. This TCR came from a human donor with non-small cell lung cancer that progressed on radiotherapy plus ipilimumab. Some clones in this sample may be carry-over from other donors' samples. The material sequenced was peripheral blood, taken from a patient treated with radiotherapy plus ipilimumab. The CDR3 protein is CASSFVKRDTQYF. CDR3 nucleotides: TGTGCCAGCAGCTTTGTGAAGCGAGATACGCAGTATTTT. Combining the CDR3 with reference TRBV13 and TRBJ2-3 gives the whole variable domain AAGVIQSPRHLIKEKRETATLKCYPIPRHDTVYWYQQGPGQDPQFLISFYEKMQSDKGSIPDRFSAQQFSDYHSELNMSSLELGDSALYFCASSFVKRDTQYFGPGTRLTVL.